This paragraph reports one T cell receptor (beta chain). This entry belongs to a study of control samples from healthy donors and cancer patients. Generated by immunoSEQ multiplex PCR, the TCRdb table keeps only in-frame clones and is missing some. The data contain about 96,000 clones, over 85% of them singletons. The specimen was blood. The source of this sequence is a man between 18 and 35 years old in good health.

The CDR3 loop is CAARSGGSEKLFF. Here the CDR3 DNA reads TGTGCCGCCAGAAGCGGGGGCAGTGAAAAACTGTTTTTT. The V call is TRBV25-1, the J call TRBJ1-4; possible D gene TRBD1, 6 bases. The germline V gene encodes CDR1 MGHDK and CDR2 SYGVNS. V gave up 11 bases and J gave up 7 bases, with 17 bases separating them. The CDR3 has 13 amino acids.